This TCR beta chain stems from a study of T cell repertoires in cytomegalovirus infection. Study as a whole: The study used recently identified HLA-C-restricted and well-studied HLA-B-restricted CMV epitopes. Broader study findings: HLA-C-restricted TCR beta clonotypes specific for CMV led the ex vivo response.

CDR1 is MNHNY and CDR2 is SVGAGI in the germline V gene (reference sequence). The germline V and J ends were trimmed by 5 bases and 3 bases, with 17 bases remaining between them. The CDR3 is 16 amino acids. This clonotype was recorded a few times. Antigen specificity is unknown. MiXCR, applied by TCRdb to the reads, yields one record per CDR3 protein. The table records about 900,000 distinct CDR3 sequences, under 40% of them present only once. The V and J genes are TRBV6-6 and TRBJ2-1; possible D gene TRBD2, 5 bases. Sequenced material: cultured CD8+ T cells from PBMCs, taken from culture after CMV antigen stimulation. This TCR was recovered from a human donor in good health (CMV status not recorded). Some clones in this sample may be carry-over from other donors' samples. The CDR3 DNA reads TGTGCCAGCAGTCTCTCGGACTGGAGAAACTACAATGAGCAGTTCTTC. It encodes CASSLSDWRNYNEQFF.